What follows are 26 T cell receptor beta chains derived from one specimen sequenced in a study of vaccination and CD4 T cells after COVID-19. Regarding treatment: roughly 10-day PBMC culture with coronavirus spike peptide pools or control peptides (ViraFEST assay). The Oncomine TCR Beta short-read assay was applied to DNA of cultured CD4+ T cells. From the PCR reads, TCRdb called clonotypes with MiXCR, one entry per CDR3 protein. The sample carries several thousand distinct CDR3 sequences, approximately 60% recorded once. The antigens these receptors bind are not known. The sequenced material came from CD4+ T cells from blood, cultured in vitro. These receptors all come from a human donor who had recovered from COVID-19.

This clonotype was observed a handful of times. This chain uses TRBV29-1 with TRBJ2-7, with D uncertain. Trimming removed 1 base from V and 5 bases from J, with 6 bases in between. The CDR3 loop spans 11 amino acids. Germline assignment: CDR1 SQVTM and CDR2 ANQGSEA. DNA for the CDR3: TGCAGCGTTGAAGCCCCCCACGAGCAGTACTTC. Protein sequence: CSVEAPHEQYF.

This clonotype was found a few times. V usage is TRBV7-6 and J usage is TRBJ2-7; TRBD2 agrees at 14 bases. V shed 4 bases, J shed 6 bases, and the junction held 11 bases outside the gene matches. Germline V gene data show CDR1 as SGHVS and CDR2 as FNYEAQ. The CDR3 is made up of 17 amino acids. Here the CDR3 DNA reads TGTGCCAGCAGCTCCGGGACTAGCGGGAGCGGATGGGGCGAGCAGTACTTC. Translating it yields CASSSGTSGSGWGEQYF.

The chain uses TRBV7-3 and TRBJ2-3; TRBD2 aligns across 8 bases. The CDR3 spans 16 residues. Germline trimming cut 0 bases from V and 4 bases from J; bases unmatched to any gene: 6. Germline V lookup: CDR1 SGHTA, CDR2 FQGTGA. In DNA form, the CDR3 reads TGTGCCAGCAGCTTAACCGGGGGACTAGTAGCAGATACGCAGTATTTT. It specifies CASSLTGGLVADTQYF.

V is TRBV15 and J is TRBJ1-2, with D unresolved. Germline V gene sequence: CDR1 LNHNV, CDR2 YYDKDF (reference sequence). The CDR3 extends over 12 amino acids. V lost 0 bases and J 4 bases, leaving 3 bases between the germline ends. The CDR3 region is CATSRDSYGYTF. The CDR3 region has the DNA TGTGCCACCAGCAGAGACAGCTATGGCTACACCTTC.

This clonotype came up a few times. The rearrangement links TRBV27 to TRBJ1-1, with D tentatively TRBD1 (5 bases). Trimming shortened V by 6 bases and J by 4 bases, and 9 bases separated the two germline ends. The CDR3 spans 12 residues. The germline V gene has CDR1 MNHEY and CDR2 SMNVEV (reference sequence). The CDR3 protein is CASSRDRTEAFF. DNA for the CDR3: TGTGCCAGCAGCCGGGACCGCACTGAAGCTTTCTTT.

The chain links TRBV10-3 to TRBJ2-1, with 7 bases that match TRBD2. The CDR3 runs to 17 residues. Losses at the gene ends were 1 base for V and 0 bases for J; bases not matched to a gene: 6. Germline V gene sequence: CDR1 ENHRY, CDR2 SYGVKD. The CDR3 DNA is TGTGCCATCAGTGAGTATGGGGGGGTCCCCTCCTACAATGAGCAGTTCTTC. As protein: CAISEYGGVPSYNEQFF.

The chain is built from TRBV6-5 and TRBJ1-1; D gene uncertain. The CDR3 is made up of 14 amino acids. CDR1 and CDR2 (germline): MNHEY, SVGAGI. Trimming took off 0 bases at V and 5 bases at J, with 10 bases between the two ends. CDR3 residues: CASSYSDRRTEAFF. CDR3 DNA sequence: TGTGCCAGCAGTTACTCGGACCGGAGGACTGAAGCTTTCTTT.

This clonotype was seen a few times. V gene TRBV9 combines with J gene TRBJ1-2; tentatively, D is TRBD1 (5 bases). The V and J ends lost 6 bases and 2 bases respectively, with 17 bases between them. This CDR3 is built from 15 residues. Looked up from germline, CDR1 is SGDLS and CDR2 is YYNGEE. The CDR3 spells CASNRGETRNYGYTF. The CDR3 region has the DNA TGTGCCAGCAACCGAGGGGAGACAAGGAACTATGGCTACACCTTC.

In its sample, this clonotype was seen once. This chain's CDR3 is CASSLGDRTPGEQFF. The DNA of the CDR3 is TGTGCCAGCAGCTTAGGGGACAGGACCCCCGGTGAGCAGTTCTTC. This rearrangement joins TRBV7-9 to TRBJ2-1, with 8 nucleotides matching TRBD1. The V segment lost 1 base and the J segment 9 bases; nucleotides outside the gene matches: 8. There are 15 residues in the CDR3. Germline loops: CDR1 SEHNR, CDR2 FQNEAQ (reference sequence).

This clonotype was picked up a small number of times. The rearrangement uses TRBV30 and TRBJ1-2; D gene uncertain. The CDR3 loop spans 11 amino acids. Germline CDR1 is GTSNPN and CDR2 is SVGIG (reference sequence). V was shortened by 7 bases and J by 3 bases, with 9 bases between the two germline ends. The CDR3 DNA reads TGTGCCTCTGGGGAGTACTATGGCTACACCTTC. Its translation: CASGEYYGYTF.

A few counts support this clonotype. The V and J genes are TRBV20-1 and TRBJ2-3, with 16 bases identical to TRBD2. This CDR3 spans 20 amino acids. V was pared by 6 bases and J by 2 bases, with 17 bases of the junction left unmatched. Germline CDR1 and CDR2: DFQATT and SNEGSKA (reference sequence). CDR3 DNA: TGCAGTGCCACGGGACTAGCGGGGGGGTGGCCACATCGCCTCACAGATACGCAGTATTTT. Encoded protein: CSATGLAGGWPHRLTDTQYF.

This rearrangement joins TRBV28 to TRBJ1-1; a possible D gene is TRBD1 (6 bases). This CDR3 spans 13 amino acids. From germline, CDR1 is MDHEN and CDR2 SYDVKM. The V end lost 5 bases, the J end lost 10 bases, and 17 bases lay between the germline ends. The CDR3 loop is CASSPPRTARAFF. The CDR3 nucleotides read TGTGCCAGCAGTCCCCCCCGGACAGCCCGAGCTTTCTTT.

The chain combines TRBV20-1 with TRBJ2-7; D is unresolved. The CDR3 has 13 amino acids. Germline CDR1 is DFQATT and CDR2 is SNEGSKA (reference sequence). The CDR3 loop reads CRVTSERYYEQYF. CDR3 nucleotide sequence: TGCAGAGTCACCAGCGAGAGATACTACGAGCAGTACTTC.

The chain is built from TRBV19 and TRBJ2-7; the D is unclear. The length of the CDR3 is 10 residues. Between the trimmed V and J ends, which lost 8 bases and 2 bases, there was a span of 4 bases. The germline V gene has CDR1 LNHDA and CDR2 SQIVND (reference sequence). CDR3 sequence reads: CASGTYEQYF. CDR3 DNA: TGTGCCAGTGGAACCTACGAGCAGTACTTC.

This chain uses TRBV20-1 with TRBJ2-7; the match to TRBD2 covers 8 bases. The CDR3 is made up of 15 amino acids. Germline loops: CDR1 DFQATT, CDR2 SNEGSKA (reference sequence). J was trimmed by 4 bases and V by 1 base; bases with no gene match: 9. This CDR3 is CSARVPGLESYEQYF. The CDR3 DNA is TGCAGTGCTAGAGTCCCGGGACTAGAATCTTACGAGCAGTACTTC.

This sequence joins TRBV10-3 and TRBJ1-1, with D perhaps matching TRBD1 (5 bases). This CDR3 region has 14 residues. V was clipped by 4 bases and J by 4 bases, with 13 bases between them. The germline CDR1 and CDR2 sequences are ENHRY and SYGVKD. The CDR3 sequence is CAISGGPLVTEAFF. CDR3 DNA sequence: TGTGCCATCAGTGGGGGCCCCCTGGTCACTGAAGCTTTCTTT.

This clonotype has a handful of counts. The chain couples TRBV20-1 to TRBJ1-5; weak D call: TRBD1 (5 bases). Trimming removed 0 bases at V and 1 base at J, with 13 bases between. The CDR3 has 16 residues. The germline CDR1 and CDR2 sequences are DFQATT and SNEGSKA (reference sequence). The CDR3 nucleotides read TGCAGTGCTAGAGACGCCGCCCGGGACAGCAATCAGCCCCAGCATTTT. As protein: CSARDAARDSNQPQHF.

CDR3 sequence (DNA): TGTGCCAGCAGCTTATTGGGGGGGGGACTCTCCTACGAGCAGTACTTC. Protein product: CASSLLGGGLSYEQYF. This sequence joins TRBV7-6 and TRBJ2-7; 7 nucleotides match TRBD2. The CDR3 runs to 16 residues. V lost 2 bases and J lost 0; bases outside the gene matches: 7. The germline V gene encodes CDR1 SGHVS and CDR2 FNYEAQ.

Notes on this clonotype: One end of the junction varies from germline; a read error may be responsible. The V gene is TRBV19, the J gene TRBJ2-5; 9 positions match TRBD1. This CDR3 spans 16 amino acids. Germline CDR1 and CDR2: LNHDA and SQIVND (reference sequence). The CDR3: CTSSISGQGSLETQYF. CDR3 DNA: TGTACCAGTAGTATTAGCGGACAGGGGAGCTTAGAGACCCAGTACTTC.

V and J are TRBV2 and TRBJ2-5, with 10 bases fitting TRBD2. The V gene end was trimmed by 1 base and the J gene end by 5 bases; junction bases not matched to a gene: 7. Germline loops: CDR1 SNHLY, CDR2 FYNNEI. CDR3 length: 16 residues. The CDR3 sequence: CASSEETSGVGETQYF. The DNA of the CDR3 is TGTGCCAGCAGTGAAGAAACTAGCGGGGTTGGGGAGACCCAGTACTTC. The whole variable domain, remainder taken from reference TRBV2 and TRBJ2-5, is EPEVTQTPSHQVTQMGQEVILRCVPISNHLYFYWYRQILGQKVEFLVSFYNNEISEKSEIFDDQFSVERPDGSNFTLKIRSTKLEDSAMYFCASSEETSGVGETQYFGPGTRLLVL.

The V call is TRBV19, the J call TRBJ1-1; a weak D match, TRBD1 (5 bases). The CDR3 length is 14 residues. From germline, CDR1 is LNHDA and CDR2 SQIVND (reference sequence). The V end was cut by 5 bases, the J end by 0 bases, with 10 bases between. The DNA of the CDR3 is TGTGCCAGTAGTTACAGGACAATGAACACTGAAGCTTTCTTT. As protein: CASSYRTMNTEAFF.

By share of the sample, this clonotype is large. V usage is TRBV6-1 and J usage is TRBJ2-3; 13 bases map to TRBD2. J lost 1 base, V lost 6 bases, and 4 bases had no gene match. Looked up from germline, CDR1 is MNHNS and CDR2 is SASEGT. The CDR3 covers 16 residues. CDR3 in amino acids: CASSRGLAGGTDTQYF. As DNA, the CDR3 is TGTGCCAGCAGCCGCGGACTAGCGGGGGGCACAGATACGCAGTATTTT.

V usage is TRBV25-1 and J usage is TRBJ1-2, with D possibly matching TRBD1 (5 bases). Trimming removed 4 bases at V and 4 bases at J, with 10 bases between. The CDR3 sequence is 13 residues long. Germline CDR1 is MGHDK and CDR2 is SYGVNS. DNA for the CDR3: TGTGCCAGCAGTGGGGACCGACCCTATGGCTACACCTTC. Amino acids: CASSGDRPYGYTF.

Only a few counts were recorded for this clonotype. The chain couples TRBV27 to TRBJ1-6, with D unclear. CDR1 is MNHEY and CDR2 is SMNVEV in the germline V gene (reference sequence). Trimming stripped 6 bases from V and 0 bases from J, with 3 bases between. CDR3 length: 13 amino acids. The CDR3 coding sequence is TGTGCCAGCAGGGCCTCCTATAATTCACCCCTCCACTTT. It encodes CASRASYNSPLHF.

This chain connects TRBV10-3 to TRBJ1-1, with 9 bases fitting TRBD1. The J segment lost 1 base and the V segment lost 3 bases, leaving 3 bases of the junction unmatched. The germline V gene encodes CDR1 ENHRY and CDR2 SYGVKD. The CDR3 is made up of 15 amino acids. The CDR3 DNA is TGTGCCATCAGTGAACCGGGACAGGGGAACACTGAAGCTTTCTTT. Its protein product is CAISEPGQGNTEAFF.

The chain is built from TRBV24-1 and TRBJ2-7; D perhaps matches TRBD1 (7 bases). The ends were cut back, 6 bases at V and 2 bases at J, with 22 bases in the middle. The CDR3 runs to 17 residues. Germline values: CDR1 KGHDR, CDR2 SFDVKD. The chain's CDR3 is CATSKFRQGLLPYEQYF. CDR3 DNA: TGTGCCACCAGTAAATTTCGACAGGGACTCTTACCCTACGAGCAGTACTTC.